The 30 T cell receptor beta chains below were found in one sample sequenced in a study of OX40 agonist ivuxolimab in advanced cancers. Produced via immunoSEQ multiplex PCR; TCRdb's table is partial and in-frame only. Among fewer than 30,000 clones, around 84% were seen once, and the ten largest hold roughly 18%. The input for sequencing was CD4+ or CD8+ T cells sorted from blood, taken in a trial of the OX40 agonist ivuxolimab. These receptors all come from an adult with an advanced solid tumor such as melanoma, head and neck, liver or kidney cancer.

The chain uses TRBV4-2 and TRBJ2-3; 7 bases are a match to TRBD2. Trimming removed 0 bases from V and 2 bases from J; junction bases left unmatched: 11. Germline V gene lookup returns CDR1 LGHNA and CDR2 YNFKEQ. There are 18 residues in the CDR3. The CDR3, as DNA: TGTGCCAGCAGCCAAGATGCGGGCAGGCGGGGGAACACAGATACGCAGTATTTT. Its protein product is CASSQDAGRRGNTDTQYF.

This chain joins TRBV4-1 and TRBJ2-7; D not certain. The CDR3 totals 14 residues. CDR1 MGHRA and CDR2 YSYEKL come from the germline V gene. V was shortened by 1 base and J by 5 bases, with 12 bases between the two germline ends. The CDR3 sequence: CASSQVMDGNEQYF. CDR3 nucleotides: TGCGCCAGCAGCCAAGTGATGGATGGTAACGAGCAGTACTTC.

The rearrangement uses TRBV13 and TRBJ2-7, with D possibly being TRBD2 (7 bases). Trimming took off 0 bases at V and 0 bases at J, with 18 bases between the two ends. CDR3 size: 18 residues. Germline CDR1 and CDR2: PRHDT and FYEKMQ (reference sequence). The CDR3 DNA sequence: TGTGCCAGCAGCTTAGGAGGAGGGGGGGATTTAAGCTCCTACGAGCAGTACTTC. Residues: CASSLGGGGDLSSYEQYF.

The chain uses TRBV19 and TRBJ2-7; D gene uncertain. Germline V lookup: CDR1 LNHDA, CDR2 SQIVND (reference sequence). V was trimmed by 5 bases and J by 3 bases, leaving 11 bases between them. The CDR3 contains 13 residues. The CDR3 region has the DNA TGTGCCAGTAGTTCCAACCACTACTACGAGCAGTACTTC. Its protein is CASSSNHYYEQYF.

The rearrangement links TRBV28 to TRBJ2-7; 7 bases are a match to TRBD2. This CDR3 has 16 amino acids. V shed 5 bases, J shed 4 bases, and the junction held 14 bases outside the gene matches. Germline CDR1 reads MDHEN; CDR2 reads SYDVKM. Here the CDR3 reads CASSPGDLGRSYEQYF. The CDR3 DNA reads TGTGCCAGCAGTCCGGGGGACCTCGGGAGGTCTTACGAGCAGTACTTC.

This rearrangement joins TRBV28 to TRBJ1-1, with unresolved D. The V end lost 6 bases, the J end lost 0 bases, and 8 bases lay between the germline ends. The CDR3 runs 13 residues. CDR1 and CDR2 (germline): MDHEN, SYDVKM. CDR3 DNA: TGTGCCAGCAGAACGGAGATGAACACTGAAGCTTTCTTT. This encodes CASRTEMNTEAFF.

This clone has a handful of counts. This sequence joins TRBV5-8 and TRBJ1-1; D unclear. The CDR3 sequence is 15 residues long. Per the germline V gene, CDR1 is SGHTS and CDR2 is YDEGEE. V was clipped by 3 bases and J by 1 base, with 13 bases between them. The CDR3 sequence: CASSSVYRGNTEAFF. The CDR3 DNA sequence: TGTGCCAGCAGCTCGGTTTACCGGGGGAACACTGAAGCTTTCTTT.

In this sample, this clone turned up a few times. The CDR3 sequence is CASSSGFNNEQFF. The CDR3 nucleotides are TGTGCCAGCAGTTCCGGATTTAACAATGAGCAGTTCTTC. This sequence joins TRBV27 and TRBJ2-1; D unclear. Trimming removed 4 bases from V and 5 bases from J, with 9 bases in between. There are 13 residues in the CDR3. Germline assignment: CDR1 MNHEY and CDR2 SMNVEV (reference sequence).

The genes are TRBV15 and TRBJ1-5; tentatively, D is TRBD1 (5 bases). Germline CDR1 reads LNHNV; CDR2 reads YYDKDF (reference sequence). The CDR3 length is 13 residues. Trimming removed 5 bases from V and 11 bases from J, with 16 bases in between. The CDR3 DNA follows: TGTGCCACCAGCGACAGCCTAGGTGTGGCCCAGCATTTT. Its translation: CATSDSLGVAQHF.

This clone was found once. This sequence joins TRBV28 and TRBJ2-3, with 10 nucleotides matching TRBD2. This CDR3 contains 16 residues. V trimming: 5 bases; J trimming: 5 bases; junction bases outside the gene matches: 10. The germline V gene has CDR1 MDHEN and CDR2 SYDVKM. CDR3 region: CASSRNSGRTGDTQYF. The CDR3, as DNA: TGTGCCAGCAGTCGAAATAGCGGGAGGACGGGAGATACGCAGTATTTT. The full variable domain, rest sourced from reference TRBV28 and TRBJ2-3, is DVKVTQSSRYLVKRTGEKVFLECVQDMDHENMFWYRQDPGLGLRLIYFSYDVKMKEKGDIPEGYSVSREKKERFSLILESASTNQTSMYLCASSRNSGRTGDTQYFGPGTRLTVL.

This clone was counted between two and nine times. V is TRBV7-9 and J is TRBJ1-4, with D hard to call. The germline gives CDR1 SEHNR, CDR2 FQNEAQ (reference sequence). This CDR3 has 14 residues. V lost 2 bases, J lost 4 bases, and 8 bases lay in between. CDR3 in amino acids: CASSLTDLNEKLFF. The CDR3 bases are TGTGCCAGCAGCTTAACGGACCTTAATGAAAAACTGTTTTTT.

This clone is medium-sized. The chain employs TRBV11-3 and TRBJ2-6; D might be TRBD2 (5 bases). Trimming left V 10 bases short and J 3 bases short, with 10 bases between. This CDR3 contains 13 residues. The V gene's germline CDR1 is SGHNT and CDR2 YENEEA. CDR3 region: CATVDFGANVLTF. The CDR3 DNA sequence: TGTGCCACCGTGGACTTTGGGGCCAACGTCCTGACTTTC. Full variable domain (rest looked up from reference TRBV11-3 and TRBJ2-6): EAGVVQSPRYKIIEKKQPVAFWCNPISGHNTLYWYLQNLGQGPELLIRYENEEAVDDSQLPKDRFSAERLKGVDSTLKIQPAELGDSAVYLCATVDFGANVLTFGAGSRLTVL.

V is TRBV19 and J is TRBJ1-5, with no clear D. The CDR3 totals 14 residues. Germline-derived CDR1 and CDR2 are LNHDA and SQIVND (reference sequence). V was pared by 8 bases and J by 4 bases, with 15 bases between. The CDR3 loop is CASSPRASNQPQHF. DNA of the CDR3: TGTGCCAGTTCCCCAAGGGCTTCTAATCAGCCCCAGCATTTT.

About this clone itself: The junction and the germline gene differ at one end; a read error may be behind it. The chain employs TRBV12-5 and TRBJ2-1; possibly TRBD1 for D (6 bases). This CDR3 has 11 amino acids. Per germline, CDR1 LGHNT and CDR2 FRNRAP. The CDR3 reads CASGLFGQPIF. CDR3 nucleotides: TGTGCTAGTGGTTTGTTTGGACAGCCTATCTTC.

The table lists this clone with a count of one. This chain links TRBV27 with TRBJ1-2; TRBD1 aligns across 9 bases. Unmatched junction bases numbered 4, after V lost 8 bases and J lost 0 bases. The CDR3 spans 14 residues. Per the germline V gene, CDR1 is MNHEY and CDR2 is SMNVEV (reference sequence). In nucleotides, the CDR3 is TGTGCCAGCCAAGGACAGGGGACTAACTATGGCTACACCTTC. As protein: CASQGQGTNYGYTF.

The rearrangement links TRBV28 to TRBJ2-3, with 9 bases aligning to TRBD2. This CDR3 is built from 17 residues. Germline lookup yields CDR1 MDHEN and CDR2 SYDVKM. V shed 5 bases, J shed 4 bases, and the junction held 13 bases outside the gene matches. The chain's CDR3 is CASSIAGVLPTADTQYF. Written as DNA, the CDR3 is TGTGCCAGCAGTATAGCGGGAGTTCTCCCTACGGCAGATACGCAGTATTTT. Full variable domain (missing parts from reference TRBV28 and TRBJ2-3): DVKVTQSSRYLVKRTGEKVFLECVQDMDHENMFWYRQDPGLGLRLIYFSYDVKMKEKGDIPEGYSVSREKKERFSLILESASTNQTSMYLCASSIAGVLPTADTQYFGPGTRLTVL.

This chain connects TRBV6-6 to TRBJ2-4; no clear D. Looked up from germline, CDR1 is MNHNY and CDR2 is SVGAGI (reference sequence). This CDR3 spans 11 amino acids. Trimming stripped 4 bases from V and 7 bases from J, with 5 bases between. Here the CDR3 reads CASSSTNIQYF. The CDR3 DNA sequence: TGTGCCAGCAGTTCCACCAACATTCAGTACTTC.

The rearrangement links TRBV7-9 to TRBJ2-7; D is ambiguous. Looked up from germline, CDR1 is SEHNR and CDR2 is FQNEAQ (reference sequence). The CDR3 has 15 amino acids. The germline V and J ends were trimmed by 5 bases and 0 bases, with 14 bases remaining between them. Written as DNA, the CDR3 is TGTGCCAGCAGCCTAAGCCGGTCGGGCTCCTACGAGCAGTACTTC. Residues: CASSLSRSGSYEQYF.

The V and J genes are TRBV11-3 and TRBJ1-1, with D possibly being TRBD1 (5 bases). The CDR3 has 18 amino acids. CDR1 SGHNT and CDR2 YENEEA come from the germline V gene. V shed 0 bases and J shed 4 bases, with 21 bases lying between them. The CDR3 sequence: CASSLDPGIQDGGTEAFF. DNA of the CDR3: TGTGCCAGCAGCTTAGATCCGGGAATACAGGACGGCGGCACTGAAGCTTTCTTT. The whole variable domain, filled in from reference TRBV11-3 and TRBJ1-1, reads EAGVVQSPRYKIIEKKQPVAFWCNPISGHNTLYWYLQNLGQGPELLIRYENEEAVDDSQLPKDRFSAERLKGVDSTLKIQPAELGDSAVYLCASSLDPGIQDGGTEAFFGQGTRLTVV.

DNA of the CDR3: TGTGCCAGCAGCTTAGCGGTGGCGGCGTACGAGCAGTACTTC. Its protein is CASSLAVAAYEQYF. The gene calls are TRBV7-9 and TRBJ2-7; D gene ambiguous. In germline, CDR1 is SEHNR, CDR2 FQNEAQ (reference sequence). The CDR3 covers 14 residues. Trimming left V 0 bases short and J 4 bases short, with 10 bases between. The variable domain in full, completed from reference TRBV7-9 and TRBJ2-7, reads DTGVSQNPRHKITKRGQNVTFRCDPISEHNRLYWYRQTLGQGPEFLTYFQNEAQLEKSRLLSDRFSAERPKGSFSTLEIQRTEQGDSAMYLCASSLAVAAYEQYFGPGTRLTVT.

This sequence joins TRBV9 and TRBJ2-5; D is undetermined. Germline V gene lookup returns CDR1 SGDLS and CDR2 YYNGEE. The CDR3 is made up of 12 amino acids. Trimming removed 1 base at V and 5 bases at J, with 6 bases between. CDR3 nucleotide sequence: TGTGCCAGCAGCGTATTTGGGGAGACCCAGTACTTC. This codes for CASSVFGETQYF.

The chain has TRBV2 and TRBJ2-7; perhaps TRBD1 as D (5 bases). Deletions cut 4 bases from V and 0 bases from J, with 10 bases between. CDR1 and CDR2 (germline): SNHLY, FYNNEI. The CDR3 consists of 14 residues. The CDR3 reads CASSGTLTSYEQYF. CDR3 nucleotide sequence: TGTGCCAGCAGTGGGACACTGACCTCCTACGAGCAGTACTTC.

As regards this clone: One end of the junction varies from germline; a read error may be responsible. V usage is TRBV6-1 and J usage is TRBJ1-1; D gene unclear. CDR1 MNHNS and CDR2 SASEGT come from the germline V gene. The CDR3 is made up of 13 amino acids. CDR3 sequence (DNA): TGTGCCAGTAGTGAGTTCTTGAACACTGAAGCTTTCTTT. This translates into CASSEFLNTEAFF.

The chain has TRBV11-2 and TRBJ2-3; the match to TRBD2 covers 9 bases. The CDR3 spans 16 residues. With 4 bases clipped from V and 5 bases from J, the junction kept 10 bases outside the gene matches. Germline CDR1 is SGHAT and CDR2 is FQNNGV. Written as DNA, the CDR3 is TGTGCCAGCAGCTCCAGAACCGCGGGAGGGGTAGATACGCAGTATTTT. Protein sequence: CASSSRTAGGVDTQYF.

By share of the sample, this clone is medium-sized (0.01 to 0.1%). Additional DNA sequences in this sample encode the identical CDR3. CDR3 nucleotides: TGTGCCAGCAGGATCGGACAGGGCCCCAACTATGGCTACACCTTC. As protein: CASRIGQGPNYGYTF. This chain joins TRBV6-1 and TRBJ1-2; TRBD1 matches 8 bases. This CDR3 is built from 15 residues. Germline V gene sequence: CDR1 MNHNS, CDR2 SASEGT. After removal of 6 bases from V and 2 bases from J, the junction contained 8 bases not matched to a gene.

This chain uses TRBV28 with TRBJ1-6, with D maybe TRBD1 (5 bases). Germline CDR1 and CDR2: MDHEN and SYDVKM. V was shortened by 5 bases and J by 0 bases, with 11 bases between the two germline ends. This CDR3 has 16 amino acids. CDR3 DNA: TGTGCCAGCAGTAAAGAGGGGTACTCCTATAATTCACCCCTCCACTTT. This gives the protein CASSKEGYSYNSPLHF.

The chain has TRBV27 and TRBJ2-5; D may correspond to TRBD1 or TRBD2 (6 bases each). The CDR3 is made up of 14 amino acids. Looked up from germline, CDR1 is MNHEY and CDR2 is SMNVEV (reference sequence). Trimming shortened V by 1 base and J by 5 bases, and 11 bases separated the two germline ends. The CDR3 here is CASSLLGAGETQYF. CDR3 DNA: TGTGCCAGCAGTTTATTGGGGGCGGGGGAGACCCAGTACTTC.

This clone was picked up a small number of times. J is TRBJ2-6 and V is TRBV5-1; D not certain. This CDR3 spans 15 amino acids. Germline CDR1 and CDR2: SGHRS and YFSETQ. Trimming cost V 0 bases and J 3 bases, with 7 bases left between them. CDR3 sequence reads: CASSLDGVGANVLTF. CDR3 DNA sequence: TGCGCCAGCAGCTTGGATGGGGTTGGGGCCAACGTCCTGACTTTC.

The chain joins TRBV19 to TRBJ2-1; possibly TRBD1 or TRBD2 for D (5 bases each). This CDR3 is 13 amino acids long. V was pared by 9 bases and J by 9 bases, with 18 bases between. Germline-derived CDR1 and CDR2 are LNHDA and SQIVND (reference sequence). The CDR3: CASGDRLGGEQFF. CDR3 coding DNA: TGTGCCAGCGGGGACCGCCTGGGCGGTGAGCAGTTCTTC. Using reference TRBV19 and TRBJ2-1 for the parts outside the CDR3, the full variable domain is DGGITQSPKYLFRKEGQNVTLSCEQNLNHDAMYWYRQDPGQGLRLIYYSQIVNDFQKGDIAEGYSVSREKKESFPLTVTSAQKNPTAFYLCASGDRLGGEQFFGPGTRLTVL.

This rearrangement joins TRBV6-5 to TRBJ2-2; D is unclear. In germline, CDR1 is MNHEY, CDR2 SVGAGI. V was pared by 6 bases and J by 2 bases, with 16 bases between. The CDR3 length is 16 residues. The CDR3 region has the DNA TGTGCCAGCAGCTACCGGGCCCCACCTAACACCGGGGAGCTGTTTTTT. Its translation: CASSYRAPPNTGELFF.